These 30 T cell receptor beta chains came from one sample sequenced in a study of shared clonotypes between healthy human individuals. Clones were read by immunoSEQ multiplex PCR, and TCRdb kept only the in-frame ones, dropping some. This table has approximately 500,000 clones, 90% to 96% appearing once. The sample taken for sequencing was naive CD4+ T cells sorted from blood. Indicated subset: CD45RA+ positively selected. The receptors derive from a woman between 25 and 40 years old in good health.

V and J are TRBV7-4 and TRBJ1-1; D is possibly TRBD1 (6 bases). The CDR3 has 13 residues. Trimming took off 9 bases at V and 3 bases at J, with 14 bases between the two ends. CDR1 SGHVT and CDR2 SQSDAQ come from the germline V gene. The chain's CDR3 is CASVQGFDTEAFF. CDR3 nucleotides: TGTGCCAGTGTTCAGGGGTTTGACACTGAAGCTTTCTTT. Filled out from reference TRBV7-4 and TRBJ1-1, the complete variable domain reads GAGVSQSPRYKVAKRGRDVALRCDSISGHVTLYWYRQTLGQGSEVLTYSQSDAQRDKSGRPSGRFSAERPERSVSTLKIQRTEQGDSAVYLCASVQGFDTEAFFGQGTRLTVV.

This sequence joins TRBV29-1 and TRBJ2-3; tentatively, D is TRBD2 (7 bases). Per the germline V gene, CDR1 is SQVTM and CDR2 is ANQGSEA. The CDR3 contains 13 residues. V was trimmed by 4 bases and J by 4 bases, leaving 12 bases between them. The chain's CDR3 is CSVGGGGADTQYF. CDR3 coding DNA: TGCAGCGTTGGGGGAGGGGGTGCAGATACGCAGTATTTT.

The rearrangement links TRBV21-1 to TRBJ2-3; TRBD1 is the table's D call and was not checked against the DNA. TRBV21-1 is a pseudogene locus. CDR3 size: 16 residues. CDR3 region: CASSVQGRPRADTQYF. The CDR3 region has the DNA TGTGCCAGCAGCGTACAGGGTAGACCCCGGGCAGATACGCAGTATTTT.

V usage is TRBV28 and J usage is TRBJ2-4; D remains unclear. The CDR3 runs to 15 residues. The germline V and J ends were trimmed by 5 bases and 0 bases, with 11 bases remaining between them. Germline CDR1 MDHEN, CDR2 SYDVKM. CDR3 sequence reads: CASSGSDVAKNIQYF. The CDR3 region has the DNA TGTGCCAGCAGTGGTTCAGATGTAGCCAAAAACATTCAGTACTTC.

V usage is TRBV19 and J usage is TRBJ2-7; TRBD1 aligns across 8 bases. In germline, CDR1 is LNHDA, CDR2 SQIVND (reference sequence). This CDR3 is built from 13 residues. The V segment lost 5 bases and the J segment 8 bases; nucleotides outside the gene matches: 8. The CDR3 region has the DNA TGTGCCAGTAGTGCGATGGGACAGGCCAAGCAGTACTTC. Its protein is CASSAMGQAKQYF.

This chain joins TRBV14 and TRBJ1-3; D is undetermined. The V end lost 4 bases, the J end lost 2 bases, and 3 bases lay between the germline ends. Looked up from germline, CDR1 is SGHDN and CDR2 is FVKESK. The CDR3 is 12 amino acids. The DNA for the CDR3 is TGTGCCAGCAGCCGAACTGGAAACACCATATATTTT. It yields the protein CASSRTGNTIYF. The entire variable domain, with the rest obtained from reference TRBV14 and TRBJ1-3, is as follows: EAGVTQFPSHSVIEKGQTVTLRCDPISGHDNLYWYRRVMGKEIKFLLHFVKESKQDESGMPNNRFLAERTGGTYSTLKVQPAELEDSGVYFCASSRTGNTIYFGEGSWLTVV.

This CDR3 is CASRPYIEAFQETQYF. CDR3 sequence (DNA): TGTGCCAGCAGGCCATACATCGAGGCGTTCCAAGAGACCCAGTACTTC. The V and J genes are TRBV28 and TRBJ2-5; D is unclear. V lost 6 bases and J lost 1, with 18 bases in between. The CDR3 extends over 16 amino acids. In germline, CDR1 is MDHEN, CDR2 SYDVKM.

The rearrangement links TRBV15 to TRBJ2-7; 11 positions agree with TRBD1. This CDR3 spans 13 amino acids. J was trimmed by 4 bases and V by 10 bases; bases with no gene match: 6. Germline V lookup: CDR1 LNHNV, CDR2 YYDKDF (reference sequence). The CDR3 loop is CASNRDRGYEQYF. DNA for the CDR3: TGTGCCAGTAACCGGGACAGGGGGTACGAGCAGTACTTC.

The chain recombines TRBV4-2 with TRBJ2-1, with 13 bases aligning to TRBD2. The V gene's germline CDR1 is LGHNA and CDR2 YNFKEQ. V was pared by 2 bases and J by 0 bases, with 4 bases of the junction left unmatched. The CDR3 loop spans 18 amino acids. The CDR3 bases are TGTGCCAGCAGCCAAACTAGCGGGAGGGCCCGCTCCTACAATGAGCAGTTCTTC. It translates to CASSQTSGRARSYNEQFF.

V gene TRBV11-2 combines with J gene TRBJ1-1; 8 bases are a match to TRBD1. V shed 5 bases and J 5 bases; nucleotides not matched to a gene: 13. The CDR3 runs 16 residues. In germline, CDR1 is SGHAT, CDR2 FQNNGV. CDR3 in amino acids: CASSRQPQGAGTEAFF. The CDR3 DNA reads as TGTGCCAGCAGCCGACAGCCTCAGGGGGCAGGGACTGAAGCTTTCTTT.

V is TRBV19 and J is TRBJ1-6, with unresolved D. This CDR3 contains 15 residues. Germline V gives CDR1 LNHDA, CDR2 SQIVND (reference sequence). V was cut by 3 bases and J by 4 bases, with 10 bases left in between. The CDR3 DNA reads as TGTGCCAGTAGTATCGGCGGGATGTATAATTCACCCCTCCACTTT. Translating gives CASSIGGMYNSPLHF. The whole variable domain, remainder taken from reference TRBV19 and TRBJ1-6, is DGGITQSPKYLFRKEGQNVTLSCEQNLNHDAMYWYRQDPGQGLRLIYYSQIVNDFQKGDIAEGYSVSREKKESFPLTVTSAQKNPTAFYLCASSIGGMYNSPLHFGNGTRLTVT.

The rearrangement uses TRBV6-6 and TRBJ2-7, with TRBD2 identical over 7 bases. Germline V gene sequence: CDR1 MNHNY, CDR2 SVGAGI (reference sequence). After removal of 0 bases from V and 6 bases from J, the junction contained 5 bases not matched to a gene. The length of the CDR3 is 14 residues. The CDR3 sequence: CASSYSERTSEQYF. For the CDR3, the DNA is TGTGCCAGCAGTTACTCGGAGCGGACTAGCGAGCAGTACTTC.

The genes are TRBV27 and TRBJ2-6; unclear D gene. Germline assignment: CDR1 MNHEY and CDR2 SMNVEV (reference sequence). V was trimmed by 6 bases and J by 3 bases, leaving 6 bases between them. This CDR3 contains 13 residues. CDR3 loop: CASSSNGANVLTF. CDR3 bases: TGTGCCAGCAGCTCAAATGGGGCCAACGTCCTGACTTTC.

This sequence joins TRBV7-6 and TRBJ1-3, with a tentative D call TRBD1 (5 bases). V lost 5 bases, J lost 0 bases, and 14 bases lay in between. Germline values: CDR1 SGHVS, CDR2 FNYEAQ. The CDR3 covers 16 residues. The CDR3 nucleotides read TGTGCCAGCAGCCTCTCGACAGTCCTCTCTGGAAACACCATATATTTT. Translating gives CASSLSTVLSGNTIYF. Together with reference TRBV7-6 and TRBJ1-3, the CDR3 gives the full variable domain: GAGVSQSPRYKVTKRGQDVALRCDPISGHVSLYWYRQALGQGPEFLTYFNYEAQQDKSGLPNDRFSAERPEGSISTLTIQRTEQRDSAMYRCASSLSTVLSGNTIYFGEGSWLTVV.

The chain combines TRBV2 with TRBJ1-5; maybe TRBD1 (5 bases). CDR1 SNHLY and CDR2 FYNNEI come from the germline V gene. The ends were cut back, 5 bases at V and 0 bases at J, with 11 bases in the middle. The CDR3 contains 15 residues. The CDR3 loop reads CASSNDRNSNQPQHF. CDR3 bases: TGTGCCAGCAGTAACGACAGAAATAGCAATCAGCCCCAGCATTTT.

The V gene is TRBV4-2, the J gene TRBJ2-7; possibly TRBD2 for D (6 bases). Germline lookup yields CDR1 LGHNA and CDR2 YNFKEQ. This CDR3 spans 14 amino acids. V was trimmed by 5 bases and J by 3 bases, leaving 14 bases between them. This CDR3 reads CASSLGGGGYEQYF. In DNA, the CDR3 is TGTGCCAGCAGCTTGGGGGGAGGCGGCTACGAGCAGTACTTC.

The genes are TRBV10-3 and TRBJ1-1; D is unclear. The CDR3 runs 13 residues. CDR1 is ENHRY, CDR2 SYGVKD, per germline. Trimming left V 3 bases short and J 4 bases short, with 9 bases between. CDR3 loop: CAISDEVGTEAFF. The DNA for the CDR3 is TGTGCCATCAGTGATGAGGTTGGCACTGAAGCTTTCTTT.

The chain employs TRBV6-5 and TRBJ2-7; TRBD1 agrees at 7 bases. The CDR3 is 14 amino acids. In germline, CDR1 is MNHEY, CDR2 SVGAGI. V lost 5 bases, J lost 2 bases, and 6 bases stayed unmatched. This chain's CDR3 is CASSQHRGTYEQYF. Here the CDR3 DNA reads TGTGCCAGCAGTCAACACAGGGGCACCTACGAGCAGTACTTC.

The CDR3 coding sequence is TGTGCCAGCGGGACGGATTATAATTCACCCCTCCACTTT. Amino acids: CASGTDYNSPLHF. The gene calls are TRBV6-4 and TRBJ1-6, with D possibly being TRBD1 (5 bases). Trimming left V 8 bases short and J 4 bases short, with 9 bases between. Germline V lookup: CDR1 MRHNA, CDR2 SNTAGT. The CDR3 length is 13 residues.

Comment on this clone: Other nucleotide sequences in the sample specify the same CDR3. The chain has TRBV28 and TRBJ2-3; D not resolved. The V gene's germline CDR1 is MDHEN and CDR2 SYDVKM. The V end was cut by 6 bases, the J end by 0 bases, with 7 bases between. This CDR3 contains 13 residues. The CDR3 DNA sequence: TGTGCCAGCAGCTCCCCCAGCACAGATACGCAGTATTTT. As protein: CASSSPSTDTQYF.

The genes are TRBV28 and TRBJ2-7; 12 bases agree with TRBD1. The CDR3 runs to 14 residues. J was trimmed by 2 bases and V by 7 bases; bases with no gene match: 3. Germline CDR1 reads MDHEN; CDR2 reads SYDVKM. In DNA form, the CDR3 reads TGTGCCAGCACGCGGGACAGGGGGCCCTACGAGCAGTACTTC. Amino acid sequence: CASTRDRGPYEQYF.

CDR3 region: CASSGLGANTEAFF. The CDR3 DNA is TGTGCCAGCTCGGGTTTGGGGGCGAACACTGAAGCTTTCTTT. The chain links TRBV6-1 to TRBJ1-1; TRBD1 is a possible D gene (6 bases). Germline CDR1 MNHNS, CDR2 SASEGT. The V end was cut by 8 bases, the J end by 1 base, with 14 bases between. CDR3 length: 14 residues.

The V call is TRBV7-6, the J call TRBJ1-1; D not certain. The CDR3 has 12 residues. Deletions cut 6 bases from V and 1 base from J, with 6 bases between. CDR1 and CDR2 (germline): SGHVS, FNYEAQ. CDR3 loop: CASSLQNTEAFF. CDR3 DNA: TGTGCCAGCAGTCTACAGAACACTGAAGCTTTCTTT.

The chain has TRBV29-1 and TRBJ1-2; unclear D gene. CDR1 is SQVTM and CDR2 is ANQGSEA in the germline V gene. This CDR3 spans 15 amino acids. Between the trimmed V and J ends, which lost 0 bases and 7 bases, there was a span of 18 bases. The CDR3: CSVEDSSHSPFGYTF. CDR3 DNA: TGCAGCGTTGAAGATAGCTCCCATTCCCCCTTTGGCTACACCTTC.

Worth noting for this clone: Other DNA variants within this sample encode the same CDR3. The CDR3 DNA sequence: TGTGCCATCAGTGGGACTAGCGGGAGTTACGAGCAGTACTTC. Amino acids: CAISGTSGSYEQYF. The gene calls are TRBV10-3 and TRBJ2-7; TRBD2 matches at 13 bases. CDR3 size: 14 residues. In germline, CDR1 is ENHRY, CDR2 SYGVKD. With V trimmed by 4 bases and J by 4 bases, 1 base remained unmatched.

The rearrangement uses TRBV25-1 and TRBJ2-1; 10 nucleotides match TRBD2. The V gene end was trimmed by 2 bases and the J gene end by 0 bases; junction bases not matched to a gene: 1. The CDR3 spans 16 residues. The germline V gene encodes CDR1 MGHDK and CDR2 SYGVNS. This CDR3 is CASSEPSGSSYNEQFF. CDR3 DNA: TGTGCCAGCAGTGAACCTAGCGGGAGCTCCTACAATGAGCAGTTCTTC.

J is TRBJ2-1 and V is TRBV18; D not resolved. V lost 3 bases and J lost 5, with 8 bases in between. The CDR3 has 13 amino acids. In germline, CDR1 is KGHSH, CDR2 LQKENI. This CDR3 is CASSPGVDNEQFF. CDR3 nucleotides: TGTGCCAGCTCACCGGGCGTCGACAATGAGCAGTTCTTC.

The V call is TRBV5-6, the J call TRBJ1-3, with D unclear. From germline, CDR1 is SGHDT and CDR2 YYEEEE. The V and J ends lost 1 base and 0 bases respectively, with 11 bases between them. The CDR3 totals 16 residues. The CDR3 nucleotides read TGTGCCAGCAGCTTGTTGACGGGGAACTCTGGAAACACCATATATTTT. Encoded protein: CASSLLTGNSGNTIYF.

The chain recombines TRBV6-1 with TRBJ2-2; 11 bases match TRBD2. In germline, CDR1 is MNHNS, CDR2 SASEGT. With 4 bases clipped from V and 7 bases from J, the junction kept 8 bases outside the gene matches. CDR3 size: 16 residues. For the CDR3, the DNA is TGTGCCAGCAGTGTTTTAGCGGGAGGGCGTCACGGGGAGCTGTTTTTT. Encoded protein: CASSVLAGGRHGELFF.

J is TRBJ2-7 and V is TRBV7-2, with TRBD2 identical over 8 bases. The junction had 6 bases not matched to a gene; V was cut back by 4 bases and J by 7 bases. The germline V gene encodes CDR1 SGHTA and CDR2 FQGNSA. The CDR3 sequence is 13 residues long. The CDR3 sequence: CASSSIIAGEQYF. CDR3 nucleotide sequence: TGTGCCAGCAGCTCCATAATAGCGGGGGAGCAGTACTTC.